This T cell receptor (beta chain) was profiled in a study of shared clonotypes between healthy human individuals. TCRdb's table, derived via immunoSEQ multiplex PCR, lists solely in-frame clones and lacks some. The sample records some 470,000 clones, about 82% being singletons. This clone was counted between two and nine times. Trimming shortened V by 4 bases and J by 0 bases, and 13 bases separated the two germline ends. This CDR3 is built from 16 residues. Germline V gene lookup returns CDR1 MNHEY and CDR2 SMNVEV (reference sequence). The sequence derives from a woman between 40 and 55 years old in good health. Some clones in this sample may be carry-over from other donors' samples. V is TRBV27 and J is TRBJ2-1; tentatively, D is TRBD2 (6 bases). The specimen was PBMCs. The CDR3 region has the DNA TGTGCCAGCAGTTACAGGCTAGCGCTCTCCTACAATGAGCAGTTCTTC. This encodes CASSYRLALSYNEQFF.